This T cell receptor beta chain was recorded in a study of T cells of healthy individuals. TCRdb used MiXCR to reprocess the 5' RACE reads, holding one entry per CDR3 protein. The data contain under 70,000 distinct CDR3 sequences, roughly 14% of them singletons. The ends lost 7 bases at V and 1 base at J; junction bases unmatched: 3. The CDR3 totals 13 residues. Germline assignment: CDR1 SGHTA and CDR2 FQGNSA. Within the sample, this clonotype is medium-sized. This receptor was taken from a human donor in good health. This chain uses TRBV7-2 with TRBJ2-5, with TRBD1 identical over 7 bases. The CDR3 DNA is TGTGCCAGCAAAAGGGGGCTCCAAGAGACCCAGTACTTC. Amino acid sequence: CASKRGLQETQYF.